The rows below give T cell receptor beta chains drawn from one sample of a study of OX40 agonist ivuxolimab in advanced cancers. Method: immunoSEQ multiplex PCR; TCRdb's copy keeps in-frame clones and lacks some. The sample has 67,000 or so clones, around four fifths seen once. Material: CD4+ or CD8+ T cells sorted from blood, obtained in a trial of the OX40 agonist ivuxolimab. The receptors were gathered from an adult with an advanced solid tumor such as melanoma, head and neck, liver or kidney cancer. The CDR3 runs from the conserved cysteine through the conserved F or W. The order of the fields is CDR3 length, J gene, clone size, V gene, CDR3 protein. Clone size is stated in some rows and not others, as once, few, many or a class when expanded.

CDR3 length: 14; J gene: TRBJ2-5; clone size: NA; V gene: TRBV4-3; CDR3 protein: CASSQTSRGETQYF
CDR3 length: 16; J gene: TRBJ1-1; clone size: few; V gene: TRBV5-1; CDR3 protein: CASMPGFGTGKTEAFF
CDR3 length: 13; J gene: TRBJ1-1; clone size: NA; V gene: TRBV27; CDR3 protein: CASSLEGGTEAFF
CDR3 length: 12; J gene: TRBJ2-7; clone size: NA; V gene: TRBV30; CDR3 protein: CAWSRDLYEQYF
CDR3 length: 13; J gene: TRBJ2-1; clone size: NA; V gene: TRBV11-2; CDR3 protein: CASSLGLANEQFF
CDR3 length: 14; J gene: TRBJ2-7; clone size: NA; V gene: TRBV6-6; CDR3 protein: CASSGEGEEDEQYF
CDR3 length: 17; J gene: TRBJ2-2; clone size: NA; V gene: TRBV28; CDR3 protein: CASTKFWGQPNTGELFF
CDR3 length: 17; J gene: TRBJ1-3; clone size: NA; V gene: TRBV13; CDR3 protein: CASSPRDILSSGNTIYF
CDR3 length: 17; J gene: TRBJ2-5; clone size: NA; V gene: TRBV11-3; CDR3 protein: CASRPPPEKTGRETQYF
CDR3 length: 16; J gene: TRBJ2-7; clone size: NA; V gene: TRBV5-4; CDR3 protein: CASSPRYREEGYEQYF
CDR3 length: 14; J gene: TRBJ2-5; clone size: NA; V gene: TRBV5-4; CDR3 protein: CASKETGARETQYF
CDR3 length: 15; J gene: TRBJ1-2; clone size: NA; V gene: TRBV7-9; CDR3 protein: CASSVMGGQGYGYTF
CDR3 length: 16; J gene: TRBJ2-5; clone size: NA; V gene: TRBV6-5; CDR3 protein: CASSYRTSGSGETQYF
CDR3 length: 14; J gene: TRBJ1-6; clone size: NA; V gene: TRBV19; CDR3 protein: CASTPDRNNSPLHF
CDR3 length: 13; J gene: TRBJ2-3; clone size: once; V gene: TRBV30; CDR3 protein: CAWNKGFADTQYF
CDR3 length: 13; J gene: TRBJ2-7; clone size: NA; V gene: TRBV11-3; CDR3 protein: CASSYRGIYEQYF
CDR3 length: 15; J gene: TRBJ2-7; clone size: NA; V gene: TRBV28; CDR3 protein: CASSLDTSGRGEQYF
CDR3 length: 18; J gene: TRBJ2-1; clone size: few; V gene: TRBV4-1; CDR3 protein: CASSDGLAGRGSYNEQFF
CDR3 length: 14; J gene: TRBJ2-7; clone size: NA; V gene: TRBV18; CDR3 protein: CASSPPRRTYEQYF
CDR3 length: 14; J gene: TRBJ2-1; clone size: NA; V gene: TRBV18; CDR3 protein: CASSPRRRYNEQFF
CDR3 length: 15; J gene: TRBJ1-1; clone size: few; V gene: TRBV13; CDR3 protein: CASSPRISMNTEAFF
CDR3 length: 14; J gene: TRBJ2-7; clone size: few; V gene: TRBV11-2; CDR3 protein: CASSLWTGYDEQYF
CDR3 length: 17; J gene: TRBJ2-7; clone size: NA; V gene: TRBV18; CDR3 protein: CASSRPTPGLSSYEQYF
CDR3 length: 17; J gene: TRBJ2-4; clone size: NA; V gene: TRBV28; CDR3 protein: CASSYPVGGLGKNIQYF
CDR3 length: 15; J gene: TRBJ2-3; clone size: NA; V gene: TRBV27; CDR3 protein: CASRRLAGGTDTQYF
CDR3 length: 16; J gene: TRBJ2-6; clone size: NA; V gene: TRBV19; CDR3 protein: CASSPGQGAGANVLTF
CDR3 length: 14; J gene: TRBJ2-7; clone size: NA; V gene: TRBV5-1; CDR3 protein: CASSLDRDFNEQYF
CDR3 length: 13; J gene: TRBJ2-7; clone size: NA; V gene: TRBV7-3; CDR3 protein: CASSLDETYEQYF
CDR3 length: 15; J gene: TRBJ2-2; clone size: NA; V gene: TRBV4-3; CDR3 protein: CASSQDPGVFGELFF
CDR3 length: 12; J gene: TRBJ2-3; clone size: NA; V gene: TRBV7-9; CDR3 protein: CASSSSGDTQYF
CDR3 length: 11; J gene: TRBJ2-5; clone size: once; V gene: TRBV7-9; CDR3 protein: CASSLKETQYF
CDR3 length: 14; J gene: TRBJ2-1; clone size: NA; V gene: TRBV4-2; CDR3 protein: CASSLSSGYNEQFF
CDR3 length: 14; J gene: TRBJ1-6; clone size: NA; V gene: TRBV7-3; CDR3 protein: CASSFGSYNSPLHF
CDR3 length: 13; J gene: TRBJ2-7; clone size: NA; V gene: TRBV6-1; CDR3 protein: CALNLDSGYEQYF
CDR3 length: 14; J gene: NA; clone size: NA; V gene: TRBV30; CDR3 protein: CAWSVRTGSYEQYF
CDR3 length: 13; J gene: TRBJ1-1; clone size: NA; V gene: TRBV6-1; CDR3 protein: CASTRGDRTEAFF
CDR3 length: 16; J gene: TRBJ2-7; clone size: NA; V gene: TRBV30; CDR3 protein: CAWSVQSGVGFYEQYF
CDR3 length: 12; J gene: TRBJ2-5; clone size: NA; V gene: TRBV7-9; CDR3 protein: CASSPAQGSQYF
CDR3 length: 16; J gene: TRBJ2-5; clone size: once; V gene: TRBV5-6; CDR3 protein: CASSWGHNRYQETQYF
CDR3 length: 17; J gene: TRBJ2-2; clone size: NA; V gene: TRBV2; CDR3 protein: CASILGLGAAKTGELFF
CDR3 length: 16; J gene: TRBJ2-2; clone size: NA; V gene: TRBV5-8; CDR3 protein: CASSFRAQGNTGELFF
CDR3 length: 16; J gene: TRBJ2-5; clone size: NA; V gene: TRBV7-8; CDR3 protein: CASSSYRLAGRETQYF
CDR3 length: 11; J gene: TRBJ2-1; clone size: NA; V gene: TRBV20-1; CDR3 protein: CSVPLYNEQFF
CDR3 length: 16; J gene: TRBJ1-1; clone size: NA; V gene: TRBV11-3; CDR3 protein: CASSSPGRVAGTEAFF
CDR3 length: 16; J gene: TRBJ2-3; clone size: NA; V gene: TRBV9; CDR3 protein: CASSVVLTSGMDTQYF
CDR3 length: 15; J gene: TRBJ2-2; clone size: NA; V gene: TRBV21-1; CDR3 protein: CASSNPRGRSGELFF
CDR3 length: 15; J gene: TRBJ2-1; clone size: NA; V gene: TRBV5-4; CDR3 protein: CASSRGLAGGNEQFF
CDR3 length: 15; J gene: TRBJ2-6; clone size: NA; V gene: TRBV7-9; CDR3 protein: CASSLVGHGANVLTF
CDR3 length: 17; J gene: TRBJ1-2; clone size: NA; V gene: TRBV14; CDR3 protein: CASSQVGHPGGGYGYTF
CDR3 length: 14; J gene: TRBJ2-7; clone size: NA; V gene: TRBV5-4; CDR3 protein: CASSGWDRAHEQYF
CDR3 length: 14; J gene: TRBJ2-7; clone size: NA; V gene: TRBV2; CDR3 protein: CASTVGTSGREQYF
CDR3 length: 17; J gene: TRBJ1-5; clone size: NA; V gene: TRBV10-1; CDR3 protein: CASSELVRTATNQPQHF
CDR3 length: 14; J gene: TRBJ2-7; clone size: NA; V gene: TRBV4-3; CDR3 protein: CASSRGQGRYEQYF
CDR3 length: 15; J gene: TRBJ1-4; clone size: NA; V gene: TRBV4-3; CDR3 protein: CASSQGDRDNEKLFF
CDR3 length: 14; J gene: TRBJ1-1; clone size: NA; V gene: TRBV7-3; CDR3 protein: CASSLRTVNTEAFF
CDR3 length: 13; J gene: TRBJ2-7; clone size: NA; V gene: TRBV5-4; CDR3 protein: CASSLGRDYEQYF
CDR3 length: 15; J gene: TRBJ2-4; clone size: few; V gene: TRBV28; CDR3 protein: CASSSVTISLNIQYF
CDR3 length: 15; J gene: TRBJ1-1; clone size: NA; V gene: TRBV6-5; CDR3 protein: CASRDHGTGYTEAFF